A single T cell receptor (beta chain) is shown here with its context. These data belong to a study of sequential checkpoint blockade in melanoma. Study as a whole: Both treatment sequences were followed by maintenance nivolumab.

The data were produced by immunoSEQ multiplex PCR, yet TCRdb's version contains in-frame clones alone and is incomplete. The data contain fewer than 35,000 clones, 80% to 90% of them singletons. Treatment defined: randomized to nivolumab then ipilimumab (arm A) or the reverse (arm B). Patients had received no earlier DNA-damaging chemotherapy. Sorted cells were live CD3+CD8+, lacking CD19 and CD56, from PBMCs. With 4 bases removed from V and 0 bases from J, the gap between germline ends came to 13 bases. There are 15 residues in the CDR3. The germline V gene encodes CDR1 LNHDA and CDR2 SQIVND (reference sequence).

This clonotype originated in a human donor with melanoma. The chain couples TRBV19 to TRBJ2-7, with D possibly matching TRBD2 (6 bases). The source material was CD8+ T cells sorted from blood (inferred from file names), sampled from a patient given nivolumab and ipilimumab in sequence. The CDR3 DNA reads TGTGCCAGTAGTACCATTCTGACTAGCTCCTACGAGCAGTACTTC. This codes for CASSTILTSSYEQYF.